This TCR beta chain stems from a study of T cells in Graves' hyperthyroidism and ophthalmopathy. Whole-study findings and limits: The majority of expanded thyroid clonotypes above 0.001 also appeared in blood. Progression to ophthalmopathy was predicted a median of about six months early. Separation of ophthalmopathy from stable hyperthyroidism was achieved by a 13 V-J model.

Amplified TCR beta CDR3 regions derived from RNA transcripts. HTBI primers were the set used in a first-round RT-PCR of the TCR CDR3. MiXCR was run by TCRdb on the multiplex PCR reads, yielding one entry per CDR3 protein. Altogether 650,000 to 750,000 distinct CDR3 sequences are present, less than 15% being singletons, with the ten largest covering about 10%. Within the sample, this clonotype is medium-sized (0.01 to 0.1%). As yet, its antigen is unknown. CDR1 is SNHLY, CDR2 FYNNEI, per germline. The germline V and J ends were trimmed by 3 bases and 12 bases, with 20 bases remaining between them. The CDR3 is 14 residues long.

The sample taken for sequencing was blood. The clonotype comes from a woman in her late teens or twenties with Graves' hyperthyroidism. The chain carries TRBV2 and TRBJ1-2; no reliable D call. The CDR3 nucleotides are TGTGCCAGCAGTGACCGGAGGACCCTTATGGCTAACACCTTC. Translating it yields CASSDRRTLMANTF.